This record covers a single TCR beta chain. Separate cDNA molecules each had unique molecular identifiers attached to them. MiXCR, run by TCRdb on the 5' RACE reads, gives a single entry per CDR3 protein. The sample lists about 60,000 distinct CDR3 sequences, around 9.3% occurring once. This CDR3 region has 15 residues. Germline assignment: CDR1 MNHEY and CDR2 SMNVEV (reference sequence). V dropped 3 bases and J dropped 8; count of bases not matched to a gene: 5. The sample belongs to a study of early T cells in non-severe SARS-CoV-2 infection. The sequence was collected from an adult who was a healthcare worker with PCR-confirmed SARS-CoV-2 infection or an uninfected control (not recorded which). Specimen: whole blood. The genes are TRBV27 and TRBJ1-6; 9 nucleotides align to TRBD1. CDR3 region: CASSFRQGVDSPLHF. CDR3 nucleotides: TGTGCCAGCAGTTTCCGACAGGGGGTAGATTCACCCCTCCACTTT.